These T cell receptor beta chains were read from a single sample in a study of blood T cell repertoires in COVID-19. Profiled with immunoSEQ multiplex PCR; TCRdb holds only in-frame clones, not every one. The table lists roughly 250,000 clones, 80% to 85% of them singletons. Sequencing input: peripheral blood. The receptors come from a woman in her thirties or forties who had recovered from COVID-19. Both conserved end residues are part of each CDR3. The D gene is left open where the match is weak. Some rows have no size entry. The others give once, few or many, or a class for an expanded clone.

v_gene	abundance	d_gene	j_gene	CDR3nt	CDR3aa
TRBV27	.	TRBD2	TRBJ2-1	TGTGCCAGCAGTTCACTAGCGGGGGGGCCTGCCAATGAGCAGTTCTTC	CASSSLAGGPANEQFF
TRBV19	.	.	TRBJ2-2	TGTGCCAGTAGTATCGGCGAGGTCACCGGGGAGCTGTTTTTT	CASSIGEVTGELFF
TRBV6-5	.	TRBD1	TRBJ1-2	TGTGCCAGTACCGGGACAGGGCATGGCTACACCTTC	CASTGTGHGYTF
TRBV7-9	once	.	TRBJ1-6	TGTGCCAGCAGCACCACCCAAGCGGTGACGGCACCCCTCCACTTT	CASSTTQAVTAPLHF
TRBV11-3	.	.	TRBJ2-2	TGTGCCAGCAGATCCGGGGGATCCGGGGAGCTGTTTTTT	CASRSGGSGELFF
TRBV27	.	.	TRBJ2-1	TGTGCCAGCAGTTCGACGGGCTCCTACAATGAGCAGTTCTTC	CASSSTGSYNEQFF
TRBV28	.	.	TRBJ1-1	TGTGCCAGCAGTTTATTCTCCGGGGTTGGGGCTTTCTTT	CASSLFSGVGAFF
TRBV20-1	.	.	TRBJ1-1	TGCAGTGCTAGTCCTGGGGCCCCAGATAGGGGCATGAACACTGAAGCTTTCTTT	CSASPGAPDRGMNTEAFF
TRBV23-1	.	TRBD2	TRBJ2-7	TGCGCCAGCACCTTACTTGGGCGGGGGAGTTACGAGCAGTACTTC	CASTLLGRGSYEQYF
TRBV2	.	.	TRBJ2-1	TGTGCCAGCCTCCAGGGTCGTGGTGAGCAGTTCTTC	CASLQGRGEQFF
TRBV7-8	many	TRBD1	TRBJ1-2	TGTGCCAGCAGCAATAGAGAGGGGGCGTTTGGCTACACCTTC	CASSNREGAFGYTF
TRBV12-3/TRBV12-4	.	.	TRBJ2-7	TGTGCCAGCAGTTTCGGGGACTACGAGCAGTACTTC	CASSFGDYEQYF
TRBV5-1	.	.	TRBJ2-1	TGCGCCAGCAGCTTAGGGGTTTACAATGAGCAGTTCTTC	CASSLGVYNEQFF
TRBV3-1/TRBV3-2	.	.	TRBJ2-7	TGTGCCAGCAGCCGTAGGGGGACCTACGAGCAGTACTTC	CASSRRGTYEQYF
TRBV6-6	.	.	TRBJ2-3	TGTGCCAGCAGTCTACGACAAGGGGCGCAGGCCACAGATACGCAGTATTTT	CASSLRQGAQATDTQYF
TRBV15	.	.	TRBJ1-6	TGTGCCACCAGCAGAAGACAGCTCAATAATTCACCCCTCCACTTT	CATSRRQLNNSPLHF
TRBV4-1	few	.	TRBJ1-1	TGCGCCAGCAGCCAAGATATGGCAACCCGTGAATTT	CASSQDMATREF
TRBV5-1	.	.	TRBJ2-7	TGCGCCAGCAGCCCGGAGCCAGGGGGGACCTACGAGCAGTACTTC	CASSPEPGGTYEQYF
TRBV2	.	.	TRBJ1-2	TGTGCCACGCCAAAGACAGATACTAACTATGGCTACACCTTC	CATPKTDTNYGYTF
TRBV28	.	TRBD2	TRBJ2-2	TGTGCCAGCAGTTTATTGGGAGGGGACACCGGGGAGCTGTTTTTT	CASSLLGGDTGELFF
TRBV12-1	.	.	TRBJ2-2	TGTGCCAGCAGCCGTCTGGAAGGGGAAAACACCGGGGAGCTGTTTTTT	CASSRLEGENTGELFF
TRBV2	.	.	TRBJ1-5	TGTGCCAGCAGATACCAGAACAGGGTCGACAATCAGCCCCAGCATTTT	CASRYQNRVDNQPQHF
TRBV29-1	.	TRBD1	TRBJ2-5	TGCAGCGTTGGAGGACAGGGGGAGACCCAGTACTTC	CSVGGQGETQYF
TRBV6-2/TRBV6-3	.	.	TRBJ2-2	TGTGCCAGCAGTTATCTCGCGCGCGGGGAGCTGTTTTTT	CASSYLARGELFF
TRBV6-5	.	.	TRBJ2-7	TGTGCAACTCAAGACGGGTCTGGCCTCGAGCAGTACTTC	CATQDGSGLEQYF
TRBV5-4	.	TRBD1	TRBJ1-6	TGTGCCAGCAGCTTGGAGGGACAGAATAATTCACCCCTCCACTTT	CASSLEGQNNSPLHF
TRBV5-6	.	TRBD1	TRBJ2-7	TGTGCCAGCAGCTTGCGGACAGGGGGCTCATGGGATCCAACGTACGAGCAGTACTTC	CASSLRTGGSWDPTYEQYF
TRBV7-2	.	.	TRBJ1-1	TGTGCCAGCAGCACCAGGGGCGATCCGAACACTGAAGCTTTCTTT	CASSTRGDPNTEAFF
TRBV2	.	.	TRBJ1-5	TGTGCCAGCAGCAGGGAGGGGGGGAGTCAGCCCCAGCATTTT	CASSREGGSQPQHF
TRBV2	.	TRBD1	TRBJ1-2	TGTGCCAGCATCGGGACAGGGTATGGCTACACCTTC	CASIGTGYGYTF
TRBV19	.	.	TRBJ1-2	TGTGCCAGTCAACGGCGGGGGGCTGCTAGCGGCTACACCTTC	CASQRRGAASGYTF
TRBV2	.	.	TRBJ1-1	TGTGCCAGCAGTGAAGTTAGGGGAGGAATGAACACTGAAGCTTTCTTT	CASSEVRGGMNTEAFF
TRBV14	.	.	TRBJ1-6	TGTGCCAGCAGCAGGGGGGGACTTGGCCTCCACTTT	CASSRGGLGLHF
TRBV15	.	.	TRBJ1-6	TGTGCCACCAGCACGGCGAGGCAGGGGACCTATAATTCACCCCTCCACTTT	CATSTARQGTYNSPLHF
TRBV18	.	TRBD1	TRBJ1-5	TGTGCCAGCTCACCGGACAGGGGGTTACAGCCCCAGCATTTT	CASSPDRGLQPQHF
TRBV10-3	.	TRBD2	TRBJ2-7	TGTGCCATCAGTGGGACTAGCGACTACGAGCAGTACTTC	CAISGTSDYEQYF
TRBV28	.	TRBD2	TRBJ2-5	TGTGCCAGACGGGGGGATCAAGAGACCCAGTACTTC	CARRGDQETQYF
TRBV2	.	.	TRBJ2-2	TGTGCCAGCAGTGAACGGGAGCAGTCCACCGGGGAGCTGTTTTTT	CASSEREQSTGELFF
TRBV1	.	.	TRBJ2-7	TGCACCAGCAGCCAAGATAGTCGGGGTTCGGGCTACGAGCAGTACTTC	CTSSQDSRGSGYEQYF
TRBV11-3	.	TRBD2	TRBJ2-3	TGTGCCAGCAGAGCTAGCGGGGGGGCGCTAGATACGCAGTATTTT	CASRASGGALDTQYF
TRBV24-1	.	TRBD2	TRBJ2-2	TGTGCCACCAGTGTCGGGCGGGGGGCTAACACCGGGGAGCTGTTTTTT	CATSVGRGANTGELFF
TRBV5-1	.	.	TRBJ2-7	TGCGCCAGCAGCTTAGTAGAAAACTCCTACGAGCAGTACTTC	CASSLVENSYEQYF
TRBV6-5	.	TRBD1	TRBJ1-1	TGTGCCAGCAGAGGACAGGGGGGGGTGAACACTGAAGCTTTCTTT	CASRGQGGVNTEAFF
TRBV15	few	.	TRBJ2-6	TGTGCCACCACCGCACAAAGCTCTGGGGCCAACGTCCTGACTTTC	CATTAQSSGANVLTF
TRBV2	.	.	TRBJ2-6	TGTGCCAGCAGTATAAACTCTGGGGCCAACGTCCTGACTTTC	CASSINSGANVLTF
TRBV27	.	.	TRBJ2-7	TGTGCCAGCAGCAACCAGGCAACCTACGAGCAGTACTTC	CASSNQATYEQYF
TRBV6-5	.	.	TRBJ2-5	TGTGCCAGCAGCGGGGGACAAGAGACCCAGTACTTC	CASSGGQETQYF
TRBV5-1	.	TRBD1	TRBJ2-7	TGCGCCAGCAGCTTCAACAGGGGGTCCTACGAGCAGTACTTC	CASSFNRGSYEQYF
TRBV19	.	TRBD1	TRBJ2-4	TGTGCCACAGGACAGGGAAACATTCAGTACTTC	CATGQGNIQYF
TRBV19	.	.	TRBJ2-2	TGTGCCAGTAGTCGAGGGGGGGAGGCCGGGGAGCTGTTTTTT	CASSRGGEAGELFF
TRBV28	.	.	TRBJ1-5	TGTGCCAGCAGTCCAGGGGTGAGTCAGCCCCAGCATTTT	CASSPGVSQPQHF
TRBV3-1/TRBV3-2	.	TRBD1	TRBJ2-1	TGTGCCAGCAGCCAGGACAGGGGCTCCTACAATGAGCAGTTCTTC	CASSQDRGSYNEQFF
TRBV7-9	.	.	TRBJ2-7	TGTGCCAGCAGCCTATCACAGATTTACGAGCAGTACTTC	CASSLSQIYEQYF
TRBV5-1	.	TRBD1	TRBJ1-1	TGCGCCAGCAGTTACCAGGGACAGATGAACACTGAAGCTTTCTTT	CASSYQGQMNTEAFF
TRBV2	.	TRBD2	TRBJ2-1	TGTGCCAGCAAACCTCAGGGACTAGCATACGAGCAGTTCTTC	CASKPQGLAYEQFF